Sequencing of this T cell receptor (beta chain) was carried out in a study of cytomegalovirus exposure and HLA in healthy donors. Study-wide points: Associated with cytomegalovirus, according to the listing, were 150 to 200 TCR beta chains. Later, an analysis found that TCR clusters from the first cohort tended to co-occur in the 110 or so validation repertoires. Three chains linked to CMV were shown in vitro to be specific for CMV antigens.

This clone occurred a few times. Its antigen is undetermined. The ends lost 0 bases at V and 4 bases at J; junction bases unmatched: 2. Per the germline V gene, CDR1 is SGHRS and CDR2 is YFSETQ. This CDR3 has 14 amino acids. Libraries were prepared by immunoSEQ multiplex PCR; TCRdb keeps only in-frame clonotypes and omits some of them. Found here are about 79,000 clones, approximately 93% of them singletons; the top ten hold 3.6%. Separation from the roughly 700-subject first cohort characterized the 120-subject validation cohort, to which the donors belonged. The source material was PBMCs. The receptor was isolated from a woman aged 30 to 39 in good health and CMV-seronegative. The V call is TRBV5-1, the J call TRBJ1-2; 8 bases fit TRBD1. The CDR3 reads CASSLGTGSYGYTF. CDR3 bases: TGCGCCAGCAGCTTGGGGACAGGGAGCTATGGCTACACCTTC.